This T cell receptor (beta chain) came from a study of cytomegalovirus exposure and HLA in healthy donors. Trimming took off 5 bases at V and 4 bases at J, with 18 bases between the two ends. The CDR3 sequence is 17 residues long. Germline V CDR1 and CDR2: SGHDN, FVKESK. Regarding the study as a whole: A later analysis found TCR association rates differed by HLA locus, highest for DRB1 and lowest for HLA-C. Later analysis reportedly placed an Asian-associated ancestry cluster below the roughly 700-donor mean in N-insertions. TCR beta chain V- and J-gene trimming was linked, in a later analysis, to a missense variant in DCLRE1C.

Use of 60 Vbeta and 13 Jbeta primers characterized the PCR. The assay was immunoSEQ multiplex PCR, and TCRdb's table has in-frame clones only and misses some. The repertoire holds approximately 120,000 clones, with over 70% as singletons. Regarding this clone: Its antigen is undetermined.

Specimen: PBMCs. This sequence joins TRBV14 and TRBJ1-6; possible D gene TRBD1, 5 bases. The sequence came from a female donor in good health and CMV-seronegative. CDR3 nucleotides: TGTGCCAGCAGCGAGCGGGACGGGGGAATGTATAATTCACCCCTCCACTTT. Protein product: CASSERDGGMYNSPLHF.